Below are 21 T cell receptor beta chains sequenced from a single sample in a study of beta chain features in type 1 diabetes. Antigen specificity for these receptors is unknown. The authors reverse transcribed all of the isolated RNA, so sequencing captured expressed TCRB transcripts. Profiled with immunoSEQ multiplex PCR; TCRdb holds only in-frame clones, not every one. Of 150,000 to 200,000 clones detected, 63% appear once; the ten largest clones hold roughly 0.089%. Findings and limits, study-wide: TCRB CDR3s from Type 1 diabetes patients were moderately but significantly shorter in all four CD4+ subsets.

The sample taken for sequencing was naive CD4+ T cells from blood. The receptors come from a man younger than 40 with type 1 diabetes.

The J gene is TRBJ2-5, the V gene TRBV5-1; D may correspond to TRBD1 or TRBD2 (5 bases each). CDR3 length: 13 amino acids. CDR1 SGHRS and CDR2 YFSETQ come from the germline V gene. Trimming pared 7 bases from V and 3 bases from J, leaving 13 bases between. CDR3 nucleotides: TGCGCCAGCCACGGGACGCACAAAGAGACCCAGTACTTC. It is translated as CASHGTHKETQYF.

The rearrangement uses TRBV28 and TRBJ2-3; possibly TRBD1 for D (6 bases). This CDR3 is built from 14 residues. Per germline, CDR1 MDHEN and CDR2 SYDVKM. Trimming took 8 bases from V and 4 from J, leaving 16 bases between them. This CDR3 reads CASQPTTGADTQYF. The CDR3 bases are TGTGCCAGCCAACCTACGACAGGTGCAGATACGCAGTATTTT. The whole variable domain, remainder taken from reference TRBV28 and TRBJ2-3, is DVKVTQSSRYLVKRTGEKVFLECVQDMDHENMFWYRQDPGLGLRLIYFSYDVKMKEKGDIPEGYSVSREKKERFSLILESASTNQTSMYLCASQPTTGADTQYFGPGTRLTVL.

The chain carries TRBV7-2 and TRBJ2-1, with 7 positions matching TRBD1. J gave up 5 bases and V 5 bases, and 9 bases lay outside the gene matches. Germline V CDR1 and CDR2: SGHTA, FQGNSA. CDR3 length equals 15 residues. The CDR3 DNA reads as TGTGCCAGCAGCACAAGGGGGCAGGGGAACAATGAGCAGTTCTTC. It codes for CASSTRGQGNNEQFF. The full variable domain, its missing parts supplied by reference TRBV7-2 and TRBJ2-1, is GAGVSQSPSNKVTEKGKDVELRCDPISGHTALYWYRQSLGQGLEFLIYFQGNSAPDKSGLPSDRFSAERTGGSVSTLTIQRTQQEDSAVYLCASSTRGQGNNEQFFGPGTRLTVL.

This CDR3 is CASSTLAETEQYF. For the CDR3, the DNA is TGTGCCAGCAGCACACTAGCGGAGACCGAGCAGTACTTC. The rearrangement joins TRBV7-2 to TRBJ2-7; 8 nucleotides match TRBD2. Germline CDR1 and CDR2: SGHTA and FQGNSA. This CDR3 contains 13 residues. Trimming removed 5 bases from V and 6 bases from J; junction bases left unmatched: 6.

The rearrangement links TRBV10-3 to TRBJ2-7, with D uncertain. Trimming shortened V by 0 bases and J by 0 bases, and 6 bases separated the two germline ends. CDR3 length: 14 residues. Looked up from germline, CDR1 is ENHRY and CDR2 is SYGVKD. The CDR3 sequence is CAISESTFSYEQYF. In nucleotides, the CDR3 is TGTGCCATCAGTGAGTCGACGTTCTCCTACGAGCAGTACTTC.

The V gene is TRBV10-3, the J gene TRBJ2-2; 9 positions match TRBD1. This CDR3 is built from 16 residues. Germline-derived CDR1 and CDR2 are ENHRY and SYGVKD. Germline trimming cut 5 bases from V and 5 bases from J; bases unmatched to any gene: 9. This CDR3 reads CAISTQGARVTGELFF. As DNA, the CDR3 is TGTGCCATCAGTACACAGGGGGCGCGGGTAACCGGGGAGCTGTTTTTT.

V gene TRBV4-1 combines with J gene TRBJ1-6, with 9 bases that match TRBD1. V was pared by 2 bases and J by 7 bases, with 6 bases of the junction left unmatched. The CDR3 loop spans 16 amino acids. CDR1 is MGHRA, CDR2 YSYEKL, per germline. This chain's CDR3 is CASSQPRGTGNSPLHF. The CDR3 nucleotides are TGCGCCAGCAGCCAACCCAGGGGGACAGGGAATTCACCCCTCCACTTT.

This chain uses TRBV7-9 with TRBJ1-1, with 9 bases that match TRBD1. The length of the CDR3 is 13 residues. J was trimmed by 10 bases and V by 8 bases; bases with no gene match: 11. Germline CDR1 and CDR2: SEHNR and FQNEAQ (reference sequence). This chain's CDR3 is CASAADRGFGAFF. CDR3 coding DNA: TGTGCCAGCGCCGCGGACAGGGGTTTTGGAGCTTTCTTT.

This chain links TRBV6-5 with TRBJ2-7, with TRBD1 as a possible D gene (6 bases). CDR1 is MNHEY and CDR2 is SVGAGI in the germline V gene. Trimming took off 7 bases at V and 1 base at J, with 11 bases between the two ends. The CDR3 is 13 residues long. The CDR3 coding sequence is TGTGCCAGCACTCCGACAGGATCCTACGAGCAGTACTTC. Its translation is CASTPTGSYEQYF.

This CDR3 is CASSTSGQGRETQYF. The CDR3 nucleotides are TGTGCCAGCAGCACCTCGGGACAGGGGAGAGAGACCCAGTACTTC. The chain couples TRBV9 to TRBJ2-5; 10 nucleotides align to TRBD1. The CDR3 consists of 15 residues. Looked up from germline, CDR1 is SGDLS and CDR2 is YYNGEE. V shed 4 bases, J shed 4 bases, and the junction held 7 bases outside the gene matches.

This chain joins TRBV25-1 and TRBJ2-7, with D possibly matching TRBD2 (6 bases). V lost 0 bases, J lost 2 bases, and 14 bases lay in between. Germline values: CDR1 MGHDK, CDR2 SYGVNS. The CDR3 contains 16 residues. DNA for the CDR3: TGTGCCAGCAGTGAATACCCCTGGCGGGATACCTACGAGCAGTACTTC. Protein: CASSEYPWRDTYEQYF.

The V call is TRBV5-1, the J call TRBJ2-3, with a tentative D call TRBD2 (6 bases). The CDR3 sequence is 15 residues long. CDR1 and CDR2 from the germline V gene are SGHRS and YFSETQ. Trimming took 4 bases from V and 2 from J, leaving 14 bases between them. CDR3 nucleotides: TGCGCCAGCAGCGATCGGGGCGGGGTCACAGATACGCAGTATTTT. It codes for CASSDRGGVTDTQYF.

The chain carries TRBV18 and TRBJ1-6; TRBD1 is a possible D gene (5 bases). This CDR3 is built from 16 residues. Germline CDR1 reads KGHSH; CDR2 reads LQKENI. V lost 3 bases to trimming and J lost 10 bases, with 19 bases between them. This CDR3 reads CASSPIEAGSESPLHF. The CDR3 region has the DNA TGTGCCAGCTCACCGATCGAGGCAGGGTCTGAGTCACCCCTCCACTTT. The whole variable domain, remainder taken from reference TRBV18 and TRBJ1-6, is NAGVMQNPRHLVRRRGQEARLRCSPMKGHSHVYWYRQLPEEGLKFMVYLQKENIIDESGMPKERFSAEFPKEGPSILRIQQVVRGDSAAYFCASSPIEAGSESPLHFGNGTRLTVT.

The CDR3 protein is CASKSRKLEEQFF. CDR3 DNA sequence: TGTGCCAGCAAGTCGCGGAAACTGGAAGAGCAGTTCTTC. The chain links TRBV28 to TRBJ2-1; D not certain. Germline V CDR1 and CDR2: MDHEN, SYDVKM. V dropped 7 bases and J dropped 10 bases, with 17 bases sitting between them. The CDR3 contains 13 residues.

The rearrangement joins TRBV4-3 to TRBJ1-3; D unclear. Germline V lookup: CDR1 LGHNA, CDR2 YSLEER. The CDR3 spans 13 residues. Trimming took off 0 bases at V and 5 bases at J, with 5 bases between the two ends. The CDR3 bases are TGCGCCAGCAGCCAAGATGCCCGAAACACCATATATTTT. The encoded protein is CASSQDARNTIYF.

This chain uses TRBV30 with TRBJ1-2; D unresolved. The CDR3 spans 15 residues. V gave up 2 bases and J gave up 6 bases, with 19 bases separating them. Per germline, CDR1 GTSNPN and CDR2 SVGIG (reference sequence). CDR3 sequence reads: CAWSPGESAGDGYTF. CDR3 bases: TGTGCCTGGAGTCCAGGCGAATCGGCAGGCGATGGCTACACCTTC.

The CDR3 nucleotides read TGTGCCAGCAGTCCATACGGACTAGCGGGGGTAAAAGCCAAAAACATTCAGTACTTC. Translated, it gives CASSPYGLAGVKAKNIQYF. The chain carries TRBV27 and TRBJ2-4, with 13 bases identical to TRBD2. The germline V gene has CDR1 MNHEY and CDR2 SMNVEV (reference sequence). V dropped 5 bases and J dropped 0; count of bases not matched to a gene: 10. CDR3 length: 19 residues.

The chain links TRBV7-9 to TRBJ2-5; TRBD2 matches at 7 bases. Germline V gives CDR1 SEHNR, CDR2 FQNEAQ (reference sequence). The CDR3 consists of 16 residues. V lost 4 bases to trimming and J lost 2 bases; unmatched junction nucleotides: 10. CDR3 bases: TGTGCCAGCAGCTCCCTACTAGCGACCCAACAAGAGACCCAGTACTTC. It is translated as CASSSLLATQQETQYF.

The J gene is TRBJ2-5, the V gene TRBV4-3; no clear D. Per the germline V gene, CDR1 is LGHNA and CDR2 is YSLEER. CDR3 length: 14 residues. The V end was cut by 5 bases, the J end by 6 bases, with 16 bases between. As DNA, the CDR3 is TGCGCCAGCAGCAACCGACCAGCGATGAAGACCCAGTACTTC. It specifies CASSNRPAMKTQYF.

V usage is TRBV30 and J usage is TRBJ2-1, with D unresolved. The CDR3 extends over 13 amino acids. Germline assignment: CDR1 GTSNPN and CDR2 SVGIG (reference sequence). V lost 4 bases and J lost 0, with 7 bases in between. CDR3 loop: CAWTRSSYNEQFF. The CDR3 coding sequence is TGTGCCTGGACTCGTAGCTCCTACAATGAGCAGTTCTTC.

The chain joins TRBV9 to TRBJ2-3; perhaps TRBD2 as D (6 bases). The CDR3 sequence is 14 residues long. Germline V gene data show CDR1 as SGDLS and CDR2 as YYNGEE. The V end lost 4 bases, the J end lost 1 base, and 10 bases lay between the germline ends. CDR3 region: CASSLGEGTDTQYF. As DNA, the CDR3 is TGTGCCAGCAGCCTGGGGGAGGGCACAGATACGCAGTATTTT.